One and the same sample provided the 26 T cell receptor beta chains below, sequenced in a study of T cells in Graves' hyperthyroidism and ophthalmopathy. Amplification of TCR beta CDR3 regions was performed using RNA transcripts as template. The HTBI primer set served for first-round RT-PCR of the TCR CDR3. TCRdb analysed the multiplex PCR reads with MiXCR anew, one entry per CDR3 protein. The sample holds nearly 750,000 distinct CDR3 sequences, just over 35% seen once. The sequencing input was blood. The receptor set was obtained from a woman between 40 and 55 years old with Graves' hyperthyroidism.

Worth noting for this clonotype: Given a much more abundant clone one base away, this may be a read error. This chain joins TRBV19 and TRBJ2-7; D gene uncertain. The germline V gene encodes CDR1 LNHDA and CDR2 SQIVND (reference sequence). The CDR3 consists of 13 residues. The CDR3: CVSSYATGYEQYF. The CDR3 DNA follows: TGTGTCAGTAGCTACGCGACGGGCTACGAGCAGTACTTC. Based on the CDR3 plus reference TRBV19 and TRBJ2-7, the full variable domain is DGGITQSPKYLFRKEGQNVTLSCEQNLNHDAMYWYRQDPGQGLRLIYYSQIVNDFQKGDIAEGYSVSREKKESFPLTVTSAQKNPTAFYLCVSSYATGYEQYFGPGTRLTVT.

The rearrangement links TRBV9 to TRBJ1-2; 9 bases are a match to TRBD1. Trimming took 3 bases from V and 0 from J; bases not matched to a gene: 6. CDR1 and CDR2 (germline): SGDLS, YYNGEE. This CDR3 comprises 16 residues. The CDR3 loop is CASSAIQGATNYGYTF. DNA of the CDR3: TGTGCCAGCAGCGCCATACAGGGGGCTACTAACTATGGCTACACCTTC.

This sequence joins TRBV12-3 or TRBV12-4 and TRBJ1-6; no clear D gene. Trimming took 5 bases from V and 10 from J, leaving 18 bases between them. This CDR3 is 15 amino acids long. CDR3 DNA: TGTGCCAGCAGTGTGGGTGGGAAATTTGGGTCACCCCTCCACTTT. Its protein is CASSVGGKFGSPLHF.

This clonotype was counted only a few times. The gene calls are TRBV19 and TRBJ2-7; D is undetermined. Trimming took off 3 bases at V and 4 bases at J, with 13 bases between the two ends. The CDR3 covers 14 residues. CDR1 and CDR2 (germline): LNHDA, SQIVND (reference sequence). CDR3 sequence: CASSIAGVGYEQYF. The CDR3 DNA sequence: TGTGCCAGTAGTATCGCAGGAGTGGGGTACGAGCAGTACTTC.

The J gene is TRBJ1-2, the V gene TRBV2; D is unresolved. Germline V CDR1 and CDR2: SNHLY, FYNNEI. The CDR3 consists of 13 residues. The ends were cut back, 5 bases at V and 4 bases at J, with 11 bases in the middle. This CDR3 reads CASSLDPAYGYTF. As DNA, the CDR3 is TGTGCCAGCAGTTTAGACCCGGCCTATGGCTACACCTTC.

There are many counts of this clonotype. The chain carries TRBV2 and TRBJ2-7, with D unresolved. V lost 3 bases to trimming and J lost 1 base, with 7 bases between them. This CDR3 comprises 13 residues. CDR1 and CDR2 from the germline V gene are SNHLY and FYNNEI. The CDR3 reads CASSEVVSYEQYF. CDR3 coding DNA: TGTGCCAGCAGTGAGGTAGTTTCCTACGAGCAGTACTTC.

The V and J genes are TRBV29-1 and TRBJ1-2; TRBD1 agrees at 8 bases. This CDR3 has 13 residues. V was pared by 1 base and J by 7 bases, with 5 bases of the junction left unmatched. From germline, CDR1 is SQVTM and CDR2 ANQGSEA. CDR3 amino acids: CSVEVDRGPGYTF. In nucleotides, the CDR3 is TGCAGCGTTGAAGTCGACAGGGGTCCTGGCTACACCTTC.

A remark on this clonotype: Mismatch with germline at one junction end may stem from a read error. V is TRBV7-2 and J is TRBJ2-5, with unresolved D. The CDR3 covers 13 residues. Looked up from germline, CDR1 is SGHTA and CDR2 is FQGNSA. This chain's CDR3 is CASSPTLQEAQYF. CDR3 sequence (DNA): TGTGCCAGCAGCCCGACACTACAAGAGGCCCAGTACTTC.

The V and J genes are TRBV5-6 and TRBJ1-5; tentatively, D is TRBD1 (5 bases). The CDR3 runs 13 residues. Trimming took off 4 bases at V and 7 bases at J, with 12 bases between the two ends. Germline CDR1 reads SGHDT; CDR2 reads YYEEEE. The CDR3 region has the DNA TGTGCCAGCAGCCCTAACGGGGACCAGCCCCAGCATTTT. This codes for CASSPNGDQPQHF.

V and J are TRBV7-2 and TRBJ2-1; D is ambiguous. In germline, CDR1 is SGHTA, CDR2 FQGNSA. V gave up 2 bases and J gave up 2 bases, with 10 bases separating them. CDR3 size: 15 residues. The CDR3: CASSLNFPAYNEQFF. The CDR3 DNA reads as TGTGCCAGCAGCTTAAACTTTCCGGCCTACAATGAGCAGTTCTTC.

This clonotype was detected ten times or more. The chain uses TRBV19 and TRBJ1-5; D is unclear. V was trimmed by 3 bases and J by 0 bases, leaving 9 bases between them. Germline CDR1 reads LNHDA; CDR2 reads SQIVND (reference sequence). The CDR3 spans 15 residues. CDR3 protein: CASSIQAISNQPQHF. The DNA for the CDR3 is TGTGCCAGTAGTATCCAGGCTATTAGCAATCAGCCCCAGCATTTT.

This clonotype has only a few counts. The V and J genes are TRBV7-3 and TRBJ2-5; TRBD1 is a possible D gene (5 bases). The CDR3 consists of 13 residues. Germline loops: CDR1 SGHTA, CDR2 FQGTGA. V was pared by 6 bases and J by 2 bases, with 10 bases between. CDR3 region: CASSGQGQETQYF. CDR3 DNA: TGTGCCAGCAGTGGGCAGGGACAAGAGACCCAGTACTTC.

The chain combines TRBV27 with TRBJ1-1; the D is unclear. The V gene's germline CDR1 is MNHEY and CDR2 SMNVEV (reference sequence). CDR3 length: 12 residues. Trimming pared 7 bases from V and 4 bases from J, leaving 10 bases between. The CDR3 loop is CASKGWSTEAFF. CDR3 coding DNA: TGTGCCAGCAAGGGATGGAGCACTGAAGCTTTCTTT.

CDR3 sequence reads: CASSLIRGEGHEQYF. CDR3 nucleotides: TGTGCCAGCAGCTTGATCCGGGGCGAAGGCCACGAGCAGTACTTC. The J gene is TRBJ2-7, the V gene TRBV5-8; D possibly uses TRBD1 or TRBD2 (5 bases each). This CDR3 has 15 residues. The germline gives CDR1 SGHTS, CDR2 YDEGEE. Trimming removed 1 base at V and 5 bases at J, with 16 bases between. Based on the CDR3 plus reference TRBV5-8 and TRBJ2-7, the full variable domain is EAGVTQSPTHLIKTRGQQATLRCSPISGHTSVYWYQQALGLGLQFLLWYDEGEERNRGNFPPRFSGRQFPNYSSELNVNALELEDSALYLCASSLIRGEGHEQYFGPGTRLTVT.

The genes are TRBV7-9 and TRBJ2-5; 8 bases match TRBD1. This CDR3 has 16 residues. Germline V gives CDR1 SEHNR, CDR2 FQNEAQ (reference sequence). After removal of 5 bases from V and 5 bases from J, the junction contained 13 bases not matched to a gene. The CDR3 DNA sequence: TGTGCCAGCAGCAACGTACGGACAGGGTCGTACGAGACCCAGTACTTC. Amino acid sequence: CASSNVRTGSYETQYF.

The gene calls are TRBV2 and TRBJ1-1, with a tentative D call TRBD1 (6 bases). V was shortened by 6 bases and J by 11 bases, with 19 bases between the two germline ends. CDR1 is SNHLY, CDR2 FYNNEI, per germline. The CDR3 totals 13 residues. CDR3: CASSGMFQDRAFF. CDR3 DNA sequence: TGTGCCAGCAGCGGAATGTTCCAAGACAGGGCTTTCTTT.

Points on this clonotype: Given a much more abundant clone one base away, this may be a read error. This rearrangement joins TRBV20-1 to TRBJ1-1; D perhaps matches TRBD1 (5 bases). The length of the CDR3 is 15 residues. Germline V gene sequence: CDR1 DFQATT, CDR2 SNEGSKA (reference sequence). Trimming took 4 bases from V and 2 from J, leaving 17 bases between them. The CDR3 bases are TGCAGTGCTATAGTCGGGGGGGACGTTAACACTGAAGCTTTCTTT. Protein product: CSAIVGGDVNTEAFF.

This clonotype was seen more than once but under ten times. The rearrangement joins TRBV7-3 to TRBJ2-7; a possible D gene is TRBD1 (5 bases). CDR3 size: 16 residues. The V and J ends lost 5 bases and 4 bases respectively, with 21 bases between them. The germline V gene has CDR1 SGHTA and CDR2 FQGTGA. The CDR3: CASSQDLAQDLYEQYF. Written as DNA, the CDR3 is TGTGCCAGCAGCCAAGATTTGGCACAGGACCTTTACGAGCAGTACTTC.

On this clonotype itself: Germline is not matched at one junction end, which may reflect a read error. J is TRBJ2-7 and V is TRBV4-1; D is unclear. The V gene's germline CDR1 is MGHRA and CDR2 YSYEKL. The length of the CDR3 is 16 residues. The chain's CDR3 is CASSQDPSVSSHEQYF. The DNA for the CDR3 is TGTGCCAGCAGCCAAGATCCGAGCGTTAGCTCCCACGAGCAGTACTTC.

The J gene is TRBJ1-5, the V gene TRBV2; 7 bases match TRBD1. Germline V gene sequence: CDR1 SNHLY, CDR2 FYNNEI. The CDR3 length is 15 residues. The trim removed 1 base at V and 4 bases at J, leaving 4 bases unmatched. The CDR3 region is CASSEGGQSNQPQHF. DNA for the CDR3: TGTGCCAGCAGTGAAGGGGGACAGAGTAATCAGCCCCAGCATTTT.

V usage is TRBV20-1 and J usage is TRBJ2-2, with D perhaps matching TRBD1 (5 bases). Germline CDR1 reads DFQATT; CDR2 reads SNEGSKA (reference sequence). The CDR3 has 14 amino acids. Deletions cut 3 bases from V and 3 bases from J, with 11 bases between. This CDR3 reads CSASSLGDTGELFF. CDR3 nucleotides: TGCAGTGCTAGTAGTCTAGGGGACACCGGGGAGCTGTTTTTT.

The chain uses TRBV29-1 and TRBJ1-4; 9 nucleotides line up with TRBD1. This CDR3 region has 13 residues. V was clipped by 8 bases and J by 8 bases; unmatched bases: 9. The germline gives CDR1 SQVTM, CDR2 ANQGSEA. DNA of the CDR3: TGCAGCAGTTTACAGGGGGCAAGGGAAAAACTGTTTTTT. This gives the protein CSSLQGAREKLFF.

The V call is TRBV12-3 or TRBV12-4, the J call TRBJ1-2, with D unresolved. Trimming took 2 bases from V and 6 from J, leaving 16 bases between them. This CDR3 is built from 15 residues. In DNA, the CDR3 is TGTGCCAGCAGTTTATTTGGGTCACGTTACAATGGCTACACCTTC. Its translation: CASSLFGSRYNGYTF.

About this clonotype: One end of the junction varies from germline; a read error may be responsible. The chain is built from TRBV7-9 and TRBJ1-2; TRBD1 matches at 7 bases. The germline V gene has CDR1 SEHNR and CDR2 FQNEAQ (reference sequence). The CDR3 is made up of 18 amino acids. CDR3 residues: CASSQAPYPPGGYYGYTF. For the CDR3, the DNA is TGCGCCAGCAGCCAAGCTCCATACCCGCCAGGGGGGTACTATGGCTACACCTTC.

This clonotype was seen a few times. V and J are TRBV11-2 and TRBJ2-7, with TRBD1 matching over 7 bases. Germline assignment: CDR1 SGHAT and CDR2 FQNNGV. V shed 4 bases, J shed 2 bases, and the junction held 8 bases outside the gene matches. CDR3 length equals 15 residues. The CDR3 region is CASSSLRDRAYEQYF. The CDR3 nucleotides are TGTGCCAGCAGCTCGCTCCGGGACAGAGCCTACGAGCAGTACTTC.

A remark on this clonotype: At one boundary the junction diverges from the germline segment, which might be a read error. The chain employs TRBV10-3 and TRBJ1-1; TRBD1 matches 9 bases. From germline, CDR1 is ENHRY and CDR2 SYGVKD. This CDR3 contains 13 residues. The CDR3 DNA reads TGTGCCATCGCAGGGACAGGGAACCCTGAAGCTTTCTTT. Encoded protein: CAIAGTGNPEAFF.